Listed below are T cell receptor beta chains from one sample, sequenced in a study of T-cell reconstitution after alpha-beta-depleted transplantation in children. TCRdb fed the PCR reads into MiXCR, producing one record per CDR3 protein. The profile covers about a million distinct CDR3 sequences, with roughly 29% appearing a single time and about 28% taken by the ten largest. The source was PBMCs, mostly from graft donor cells, collected 360 days after TCRalphabeta/CD19-depleted stem cell transplant. Source of these receptors: a boy under two years old who had a stem cell transplant for SCID, so the T cells may come from the graft donor. CDR3s include the opening cysteine and the closing phenylalanine or tryptophan. The order of the fields is V gene, clone size, D gene, J gene, CDR3 DNA, CDR3 protein. The D gene is left open where the match is weak. Some rows have no size entry. The others give once, few or many, or a class for an expanded clone.

TRBV5-1	few	TRBD1	TRBJ1-1	TGCGCCAGCAGCTCGACCGGGACAGGGACTGAAGCTTTCTTT	CASSSTGTGTEAFF
TRBV9	few	-	TRBJ2-7	TGTGCCAGCAGCGTAGGGACGGGGTTCGAGCAGTACTTC	CASSVGTGFEQYF
TRBV29-1	-	-	TRBJ2-7	TGCAGCTTCAGAGGCACCTCCTACGAGCAGTACTTC	CSFRGTSYEQYF
TRBV5-1	few	TRBD2	TRBJ2-2	TGCGCCAGCAGGAGGGTCACAGGACTAGAGAACACCGGGGAGCTGTTTTTT	CASRRVTGLENTGELFF
TRBV12-3/TRBV12-4	-	-	TRBJ2-3	TGTGCCAGCAGTTTCGGGGCAGGGATGGATACGCAGTATTTT	CASSFGAGMDTQYF
TRBV20-1	once	TRBD1	TRBJ1-6	TGCAGTGCTCCCAGACAGGGGGCCGAGTCACCCCTCCACTTT	CSAPRQGAESPLHF
TRBV10-3	-	-	TRBJ2-3	TGTGCCATCGCTCTAGGTTGGTCAGTCACAGATACGCAGTATTTT	CAIALGWSVTDTQYF
TRBV20-1	-	TRBD2	TRBJ2-3	TGCAGTGCTAGCGGCGGTAGCGGGGGTACAGATACGCAGTATTTT	CSASGGSGGTDTQYF
TRBV27	-	TRBD1	TRBJ2-4	TGTGCCAGCAGTTCCGGACAGGTAGCCAAAAACATTCAGTACTTC	CASSSGQVAKNIQYF
TRBV6-5	many	TRBD2	TRBJ2-1	TGTGCCAGCAGTTACCTACTCAGCGGGGGGGCCAACAATGAGCAGTTCTTC	CASSYLLSGGANNEQFF
TRBV6-2/TRBV6-3	-	-	TRBJ1-1	TGTGCCAGCAGGGGTCGGGCCATGAACACTGAAGCTTTCTTT	CASRGRAMNTEAFF